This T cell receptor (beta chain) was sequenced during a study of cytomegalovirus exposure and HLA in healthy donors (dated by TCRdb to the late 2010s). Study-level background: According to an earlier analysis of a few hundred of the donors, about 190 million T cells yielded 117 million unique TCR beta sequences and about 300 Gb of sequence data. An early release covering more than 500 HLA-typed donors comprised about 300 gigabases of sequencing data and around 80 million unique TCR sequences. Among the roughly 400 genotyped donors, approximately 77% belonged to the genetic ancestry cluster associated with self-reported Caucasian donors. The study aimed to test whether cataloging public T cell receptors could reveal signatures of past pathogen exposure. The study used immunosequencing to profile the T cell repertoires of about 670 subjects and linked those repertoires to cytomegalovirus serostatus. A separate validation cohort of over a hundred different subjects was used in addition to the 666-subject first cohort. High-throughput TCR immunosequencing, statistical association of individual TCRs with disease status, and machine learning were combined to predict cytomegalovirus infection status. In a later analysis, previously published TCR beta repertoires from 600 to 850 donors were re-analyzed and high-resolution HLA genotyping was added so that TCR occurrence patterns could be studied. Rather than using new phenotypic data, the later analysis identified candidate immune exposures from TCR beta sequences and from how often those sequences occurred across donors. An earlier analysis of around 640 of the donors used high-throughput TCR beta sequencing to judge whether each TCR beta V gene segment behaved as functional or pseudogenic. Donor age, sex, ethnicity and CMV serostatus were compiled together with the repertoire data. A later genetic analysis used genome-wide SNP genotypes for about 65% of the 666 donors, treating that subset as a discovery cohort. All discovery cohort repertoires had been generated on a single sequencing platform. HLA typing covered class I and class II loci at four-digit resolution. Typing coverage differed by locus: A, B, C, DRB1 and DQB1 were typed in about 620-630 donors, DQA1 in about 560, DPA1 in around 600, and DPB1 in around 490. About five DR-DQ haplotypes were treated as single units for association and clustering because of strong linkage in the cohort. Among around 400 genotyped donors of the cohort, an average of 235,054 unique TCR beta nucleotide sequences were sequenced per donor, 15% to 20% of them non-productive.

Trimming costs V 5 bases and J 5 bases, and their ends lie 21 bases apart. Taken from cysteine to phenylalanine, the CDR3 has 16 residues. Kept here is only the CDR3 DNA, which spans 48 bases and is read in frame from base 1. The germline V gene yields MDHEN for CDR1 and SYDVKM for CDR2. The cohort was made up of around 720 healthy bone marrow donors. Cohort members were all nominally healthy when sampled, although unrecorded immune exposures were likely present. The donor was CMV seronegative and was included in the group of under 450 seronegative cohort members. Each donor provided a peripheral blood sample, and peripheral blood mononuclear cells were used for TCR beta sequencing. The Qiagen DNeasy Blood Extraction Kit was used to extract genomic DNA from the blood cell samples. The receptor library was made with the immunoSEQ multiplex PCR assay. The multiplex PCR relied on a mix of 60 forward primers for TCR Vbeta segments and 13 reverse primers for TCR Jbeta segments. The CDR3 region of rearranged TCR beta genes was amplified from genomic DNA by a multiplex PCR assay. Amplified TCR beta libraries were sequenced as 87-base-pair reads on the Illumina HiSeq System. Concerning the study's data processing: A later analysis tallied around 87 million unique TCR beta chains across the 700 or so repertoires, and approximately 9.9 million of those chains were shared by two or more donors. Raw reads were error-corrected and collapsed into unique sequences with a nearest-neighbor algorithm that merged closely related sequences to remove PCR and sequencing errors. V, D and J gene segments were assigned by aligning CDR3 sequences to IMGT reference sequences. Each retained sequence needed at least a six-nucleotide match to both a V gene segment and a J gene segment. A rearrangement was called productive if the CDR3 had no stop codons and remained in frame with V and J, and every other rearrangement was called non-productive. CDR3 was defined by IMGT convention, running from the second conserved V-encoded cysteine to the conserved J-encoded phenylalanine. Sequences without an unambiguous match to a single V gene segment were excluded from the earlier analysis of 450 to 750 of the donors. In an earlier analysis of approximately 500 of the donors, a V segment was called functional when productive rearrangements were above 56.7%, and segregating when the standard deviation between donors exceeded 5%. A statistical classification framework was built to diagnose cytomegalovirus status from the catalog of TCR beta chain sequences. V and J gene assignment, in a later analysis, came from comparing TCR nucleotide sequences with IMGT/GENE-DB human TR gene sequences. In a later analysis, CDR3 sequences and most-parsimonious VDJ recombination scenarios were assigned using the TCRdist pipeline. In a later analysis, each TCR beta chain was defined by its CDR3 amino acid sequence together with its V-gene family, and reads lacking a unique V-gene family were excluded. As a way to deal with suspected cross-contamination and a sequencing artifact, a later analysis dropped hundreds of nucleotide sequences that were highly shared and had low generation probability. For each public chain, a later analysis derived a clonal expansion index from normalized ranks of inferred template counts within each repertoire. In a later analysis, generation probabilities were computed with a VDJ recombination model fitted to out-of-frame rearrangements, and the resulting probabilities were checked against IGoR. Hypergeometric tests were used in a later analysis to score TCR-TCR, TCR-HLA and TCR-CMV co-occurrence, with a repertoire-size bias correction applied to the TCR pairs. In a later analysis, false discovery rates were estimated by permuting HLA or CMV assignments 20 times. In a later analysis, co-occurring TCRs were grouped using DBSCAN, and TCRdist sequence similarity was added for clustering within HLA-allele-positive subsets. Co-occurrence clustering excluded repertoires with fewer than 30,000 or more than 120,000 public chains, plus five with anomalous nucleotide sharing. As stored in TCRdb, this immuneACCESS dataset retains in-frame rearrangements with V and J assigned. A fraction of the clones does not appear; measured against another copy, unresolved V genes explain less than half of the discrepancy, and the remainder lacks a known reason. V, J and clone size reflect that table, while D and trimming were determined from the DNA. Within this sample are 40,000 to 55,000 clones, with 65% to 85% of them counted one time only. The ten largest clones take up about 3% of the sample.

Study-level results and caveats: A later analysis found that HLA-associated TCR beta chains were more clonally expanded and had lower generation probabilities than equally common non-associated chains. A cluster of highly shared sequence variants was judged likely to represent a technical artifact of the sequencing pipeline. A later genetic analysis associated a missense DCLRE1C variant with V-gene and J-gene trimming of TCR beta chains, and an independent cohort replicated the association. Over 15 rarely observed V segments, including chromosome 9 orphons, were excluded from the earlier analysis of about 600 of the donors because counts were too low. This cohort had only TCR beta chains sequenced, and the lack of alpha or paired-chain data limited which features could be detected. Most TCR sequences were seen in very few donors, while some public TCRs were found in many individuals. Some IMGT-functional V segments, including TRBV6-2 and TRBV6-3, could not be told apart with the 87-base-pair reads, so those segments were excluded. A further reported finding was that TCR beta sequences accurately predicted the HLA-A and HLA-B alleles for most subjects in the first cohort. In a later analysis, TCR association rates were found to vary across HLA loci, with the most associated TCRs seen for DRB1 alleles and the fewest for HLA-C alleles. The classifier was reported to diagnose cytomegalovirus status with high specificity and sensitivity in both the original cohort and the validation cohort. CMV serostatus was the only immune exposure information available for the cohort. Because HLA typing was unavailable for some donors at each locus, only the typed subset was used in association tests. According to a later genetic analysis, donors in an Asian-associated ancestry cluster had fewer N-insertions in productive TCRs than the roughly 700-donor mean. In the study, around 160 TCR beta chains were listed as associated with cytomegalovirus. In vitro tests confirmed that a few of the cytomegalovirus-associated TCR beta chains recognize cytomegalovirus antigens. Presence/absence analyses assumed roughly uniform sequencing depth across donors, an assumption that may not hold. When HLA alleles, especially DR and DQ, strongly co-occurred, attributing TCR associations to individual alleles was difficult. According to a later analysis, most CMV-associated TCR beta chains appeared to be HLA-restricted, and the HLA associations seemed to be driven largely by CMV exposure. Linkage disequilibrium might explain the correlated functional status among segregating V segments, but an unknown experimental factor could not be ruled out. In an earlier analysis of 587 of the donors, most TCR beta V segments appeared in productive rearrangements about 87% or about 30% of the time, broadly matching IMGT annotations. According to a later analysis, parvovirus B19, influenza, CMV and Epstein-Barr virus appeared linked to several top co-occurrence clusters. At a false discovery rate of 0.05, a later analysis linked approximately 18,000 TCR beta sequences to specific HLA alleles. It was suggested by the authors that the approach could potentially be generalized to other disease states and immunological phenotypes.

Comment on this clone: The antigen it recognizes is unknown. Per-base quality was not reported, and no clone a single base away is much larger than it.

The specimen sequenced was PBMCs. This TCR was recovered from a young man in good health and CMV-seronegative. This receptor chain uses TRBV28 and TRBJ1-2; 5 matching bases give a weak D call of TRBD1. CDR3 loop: CASSQMGGRTEYGYTF. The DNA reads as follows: TGTGCCAGCAGTCAAATGGGGGGTCGGACTGAATATGGCTACACCTTC.